This T cell receptor beta chain appears in the sequencing data of a study of neoadjuvant anti-PD-1 for oral cavity cancer. Findings and limits, study-wide: Post-treatment tumors with larger preexisting clones showed more shrinkage.

Germline V gene sequence: CDR1 MDHEN, CDR2 SYDVKM. J was trimmed by 0 bases and V by 6 bases; bases with no gene match: 7. The CDR3 is made up of 16 amino acids. About this clone: Its antigen is currently unknown.

This table comes from immunoSEQ multiplex PCR, and its TCRdb copy is limited to in-frame clones, with some not included. This table has roughly 9,300 clones, around 63% appearing once. The sequence was obtained from a person aged 40-85 years with oral cavity squamous cell carcinoma. The sequenced sample was tumor tissue, obtained before nivolumab (anti-PD-1) treatment. The gene calls are TRBV28 and TRBJ2-4, with TRBD1 matching over 8 bases. In DNA, the CDR3 is TGTGCCAGCAGCCCGACAGGGGTCTTAGCCAAAAACATTCAGTACTTC. It yields the protein CASSPTGVLAKNIQYF.